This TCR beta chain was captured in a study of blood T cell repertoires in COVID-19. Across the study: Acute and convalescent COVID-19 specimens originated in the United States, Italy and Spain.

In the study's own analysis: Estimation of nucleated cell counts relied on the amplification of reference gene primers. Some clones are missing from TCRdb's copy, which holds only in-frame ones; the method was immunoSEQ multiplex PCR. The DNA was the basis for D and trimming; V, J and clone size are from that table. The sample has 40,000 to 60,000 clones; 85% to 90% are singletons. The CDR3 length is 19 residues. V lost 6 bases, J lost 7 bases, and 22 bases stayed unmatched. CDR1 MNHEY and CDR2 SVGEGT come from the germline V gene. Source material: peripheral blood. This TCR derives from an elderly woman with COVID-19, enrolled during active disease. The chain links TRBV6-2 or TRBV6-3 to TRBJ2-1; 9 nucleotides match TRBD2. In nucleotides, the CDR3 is TGTGCCAGCAGCTGGCTAGCCGGGACTAGCTTCTCCTTAGGGAATGAGCAGTTCTTC. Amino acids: CASSWLAGTSFSLGNEQFF.